This record covers a single T cell receptor (beta chain). This sample stems from a study of T cell changes during pregnancy in multiple sclerosis. Some clones are missing from TCRdb's copy, which holds only in-frame ones; the method was immunoSEQ multiplex PCR. The data hold tens of thousands of clones, with around 92% observed a single time. Germline V gene lookup returns CDR1 MGHDK and CDR2 SYGVNS. V lost 6 bases, J lost 2 bases, and 10 bases lay in between. This CDR3 comprises 13 residues. The clonotype was recovered from a female donor in good health, enrolled as a control in a pregnancy study. This sequence joins TRBV25-1 and TRBJ2-5; D possibly corresponds to TRBD1 (5 bases). This specimen was peripheral blood, taken in the third trimester of pregnancy. Written as DNA, the CDR3 is TGTGCCAGCAGGCAGGGTAGGCAAGAGACCCAGTACTTC. It encodes CASRQGRQETQYF.